The next 28 T cell receptor beta chains were all read from a single sample in a study of T-cell reconstitution after alpha-beta-depleted transplantation in children. Unique molecular identifiers featured in how the TCRbeta library was prepared. TCRdb analysed the PCR reads with MiXCR anew, one entry per CDR3 protein. Of 600,000 to 700,000 distinct CDR3 sequences in the sample, 16% are singletons; the top ten hold approximately 1.1%. The sample in question was PBMCs from the stem cell graft donor, obtained from the stem cell graft. Every receptor here comes from a human donor who donated a stem cell graft to a child with acute myeloid leukemia.

This clonotype was seen ten or more times. This chain joins TRBV13 and TRBJ2-7; 9 positions match TRBD1. The V gene end was trimmed by 3 bases and the J gene end by 4 bases; junction bases not matched to a gene: 7. Germline V gives CDR1 PRHDT, CDR2 FYEKMQ (reference sequence). The CDR3 totals 15 residues. The DNA for the CDR3 is TGTGCCAGCAGCTTCCCGGGACAGGGATTTTACGAGCAGTACTTC. This encodes CASSFPGQGFYEQYF.

This clonotype was counted at least ten times. The gene calls are TRBV6-1 and TRBJ2-2; 9 positions agree with TRBD1. Germline CDR1 MNHNS, CDR2 SASEGT. The V segment lost 7 bases and the J segment 8 bases; nucleotides outside the gene matches: 8. The CDR3 spans 14 residues. The CDR3 is CASNDGTGTGELFF. In nucleotides, the CDR3 is TGTGCCAGCAACGACGGGACAGGGACAGGGGAGCTGTTTTTT.

In DNA form, the CDR3 reads TGCAGTGCTAGGGGACAGGGTCGCACCGGGGAGCTGTTTTTT. It yields the protein CSARGQGRTGELFF. V and J are TRBV20-1 and TRBJ2-2; the match to TRBD1 covers 9 bases. After removal of 3 bases from V and 4 bases from J, the junction contained 3 bases not matched to a gene. Per germline, CDR1 DFQATT and CDR2 SNEGSKA (reference sequence). The CDR3 runs 14 residues.

Ten or more counts support this clonotype. The chain employs TRBV5-5 and TRBJ2-1, with 9 bases aligning to TRBD2. After removal of 0 bases from V and 7 bases from J, the junction contained 8 bases not matched to a gene. Germline V gene sequence: CDR1 SGHKS, CDR2 YYEKEE (reference sequence). This CDR3 has 16 amino acids. In DNA form, the CDR3 reads TGTGCCAGCAGCTTGGCACCTAGCGGGGCAGGGAATGAGCAGTTCTTC. This encodes CASSLAPSGAGNEQFF.

This sequence joins TRBV3-1 and TRBJ2-7, with a weak D call TRBD1 (5 bases). The germline V gene encodes CDR1 LGHDT and CDR2 YNNKEL (reference sequence). The length of the CDR3 is 14 residues. Trimming cost V 5 bases and J 5 bases, with 16 bases left between them. This CDR3 reads CASSGRGRPNEQYF. CDR3 in DNA: TGTGCCAGCAGCGGAAGGGGCAGGCCTAACGAGCAGTACTTC.

The chain joins TRBV7-3 to TRBJ1-2; D might be TRBD1 (5 bases). Trimming took 1 base from V and 7 from J, leaving 13 bases between them. The CDR3 runs 14 residues. Germline CDR1 and CDR2: SGHTA and FQGTGA. CDR3 sequence: CASSLIPQGSGYTF. CDR3 nucleotides: TGTGCCAGCAGCTTAATACCTCAGGGTAGTGGCTACACCTTC.

This clonotype is a singleton in its sample. The chain couples TRBV24-1 to TRBJ2-4; tentative D call: TRBD2 (5 bases). The CDR3 consists of 14 residues. Trimming removed 4 bases at V and 5 bases at J, with 11 bases between. Germline lookup yields CDR1 KGHDR and CDR2 SFDVKD. In nucleotides, the CDR3 is TGTGCCACCAGTGAACGCGGACTGGAAAACATTCAGTACTTC. Residues: CATSERGLENIQYF.

Concerning this clonotype: A much larger clone sits a single nucleotide away, making a read error possible. The chain has TRBV20-1 and TRBJ1-1; D unresolved. The CDR3 has 14 residues. V was cut by 0 bases and J by 3 bases, with 11 bases left in between. The germline gives CDR1 DFQATT, CDR2 SNEGSKA (reference sequence). This CDR3 reads CSARDLPEDTEAFF. The CDR3 DNA sequence: TGCAGTGCTAGAGATCTCCCAGAGGACACTGAAGCTTTCTTT.

This clonotype turned up a few times. J is TRBJ2-1 and V is TRBV20-1; 9 bases match TRBD2. The J segment lost 13 bases and the V segment lost 6 bases, leaving 10 bases of the junction unmatched. CDR1 and CDR2 from the germline V gene are DFQATT and SNEGSKA (reference sequence). CDR3 size: 12 residues. CDR3 sequence reads: CSAAGGAFHQFF. The CDR3 DNA reads as TGCAGTGCCGCGGGGGGGGCCTTTCACCAGTTCTTC.

V usage is TRBV5-1 and J usage is TRBJ1-1; tentative D call: TRBD1 (6 bases). This CDR3 spans 16 amino acids. V was trimmed by 0 bases and J by 0 bases, leaving 12 bases between them. CDR1 and CDR2 from the germline V gene are SGHRS and YFSETQ. The CDR3: CASSLGQALMNTEAFF. CDR3 DNA sequence: TGCGCCAGCAGCTTGGGACAGGCCCTCATGAACACTGAAGCTTTCTTT.

This clonotype was seen a few times. The chain links TRBV20-1 to TRBJ1-1; D gene uncertain. This CDR3 region has 15 residues. Germline CDR1 DFQATT, CDR2 SNEGSKA (reference sequence). The V gene lost 5 bases and the J gene lost 4 bases, with 20 bases spanning the gap. The chain's CDR3 is CSAPGRGGWVTEAFF. In DNA form, the CDR3 reads TGCAGTGCTCCCGGCCGGGGAGGGTGGGTCACTGAAGCTTTCTTT.

The chain links TRBV5-1 to TRBJ2-7; 10 nucleotides line up with TRBD2. V dropped 3 bases and J dropped 0; count of bases not matched to a gene: 6. This CDR3 has 16 residues. Germline values: CDR1 SGHRS, CDR2 YFSETQ. The CDR3 reads CASSSLAGVSSYEQYF. The CDR3 DNA follows: TGCGCCAGCAGCTCCCTAGCGGGGGTCTCCTCCTACGAGCAGTACTTC.

There are a few counts of this clonotype. The chain joins TRBV5-1 to TRBJ2-1, with TRBD2 identical over 9 bases. V was pared by 1 base and J by 6 bases, with 5 bases of the junction left unmatched. The CDR3 runs 15 residues. Germline V CDR1 and CDR2: SGHRS, YFSETQ. CDR3 bases: TGCGCCAGCAGCTTGTTGGGCGGGGGGGCCAATGAGCAGTTCTTC. It yields the protein CASSLLGGGANEQFF.

This clonotype was detected once. The chain employs TRBV6-2 or TRBV6-3 and TRBJ2-1; D ambiguous. Trimming took off 2 bases at V and 7 bases at J, with 6 bases between the two ends. This CDR3 comprises 12 residues. Germline V gives CDR1 MNHEY, CDR2 SVGEGT. The CDR3 bases are TGTGCCAGCAGTTACGCGTGGAATGAGCAGTTCTTC. It translates to CASSYAWNEQFF.

This clonotype was counted ten times or more. This chain joins TRBV4-3 and TRBJ2-2, with D possibly TRBD1 on 5 matching bases. Per the germline V gene, CDR1 is LGHNA and CDR2 is YSLEER. The CDR3 is 15 residues long. V lost 4 bases, J lost 5 bases, and 14 bases lay in between. The DNA for the CDR3 is TGCGCCAGCAGCCTTCAAGACAGACATACCGGGGAGCTGTTTTTT. Residues: CASSLQDRHTGELFF.

The table lists this clonotype with many counts. The rearrangement links TRBV20-1 to TRBJ1-6; D gene unclear. The CDR3 has 13 residues. The V and J ends lost 0 bases and 9 bases respectively, with 9 bases between them. Germline V gene sequence: CDR1 DFQATT, CDR2 SNEGSKA (reference sequence). CDR3 sequence (DNA): TGCAGTGCTAGAGATTCGGCGGCTTCACCCCTCCACTTT. Translation: CSARDSAASPLHF.

Remarks on this clonotype: A much larger clone is a single base away; this may be a read error. This chain uses TRBV9 with TRBJ2-1; no reliable D call. The germline gives CDR1 SGDLS, CDR2 YYNGEE. With 2 bases removed from V and 5 bases from J, the gap between germline ends came to 8 bases. The CDR3 contains 13 residues. This CDR3 reads CASSVQRDNEQFF. The DNA for the CDR3 is TGTGCCAGCAGCGTCCAGAGAGACAATGAGCAGTTCTTC.

This clonotype occurred many times. The V call is TRBV29-1, the J call TRBJ2-2; a weak D match, TRBD2 (6 bases). V was cut by 7 bases and J by 3 bases, with 21 bases left in between. From germline, CDR1 is SQVTM and CDR2 ANQGSEA. The CDR3 runs 16 residues. The CDR3 nucleotides are TGCAGCGCCCGACACCAGGTCAGGGAGGACACCGGGGAGCTGTTTTTT. Translated, it gives CSARHQVREDTGELFF.

This clonotype was seen many times. The chain uses TRBV29-1 and TRBJ2-7, with TRBD1 identical over 8 bases. This CDR3 contains 12 residues. The germline gives CDR1 SQVTM, CDR2 ANQGSEA. With V trimmed by 4 bases and J by 5 bases, 4 bases remained unmatched. The CDR3 bases are TGCAGCGTTGGACAGGGGAGGAACGAGCAGTACTTC. Encoded protein: CSVGQGRNEQYF.

This clonotype has a handful of counts. This chain uses TRBV12-3 or TRBV12-4 with TRBJ2-7, with D maybe TRBD1 (6 bases). Trimming removed 5 bases at V and 9 bases at J, with 20 bases between. This CDR3 is 14 amino acids long. The CDR3 nucleotides are TGTGCCAGCAGTGCAACAGGGACCCTGATGGGGCAGTACTTC. This gives the protein CASSATGTLMGQYF.

This clonotype was counted many times. The chain couples TRBV4-3 to TRBJ1-6, with TRBD1 as a possible D gene (5 bases). V lost 3 bases and J lost 0, with 21 bases in between. Germline V gives CDR1 LGHNA, CDR2 YSLEER. The CDR3 length is 20 residues. CDR3 bases: TGCGCCAGCAGCCAGTCACGGAATTCAGGGAGCAGCTCCTATAATTCACCCCTCCACTTT. Translation: CASSQSRNSGSSSYNSPLHF.

This chain links TRBV20-1 with TRBJ2-2, with 9 positions matching TRBD2. The CDR3 totals 16 residues. CDR1 DFQATT and CDR2 SNEGSKA come from the germline V gene (reference sequence). The V segment lost 3 bases and the J segment 4 bases; nucleotides outside the gene matches: 9. The CDR3 DNA sequence: TGCAGTGCTAGGAGTGGCAATAGCGGGGGCACCGGGGAGCTGTTTTTT. Translation: CSARSGNSGGTGELFF.

At least ten counts were recorded for this clonotype. The V call is TRBV20-1, the J call TRBJ1-5, with TRBD1 identical over 9 bases. Germline CDR1 reads DFQATT; CDR2 reads SNEGSKA (reference sequence). The CDR3 contains 13 residues. With 5 bases clipped from V and 6 bases from J, the junction kept 5 bases outside the gene matches. CDR3 region: CSAVTGGSQPQHF. Written as DNA, the CDR3 is TGCAGTGCTGTCACAGGGGGCAGTCAGCCCCAGCATTTT.

The rearrangement links TRBV6-2 or TRBV6-3 to TRBJ1-1; D ambiguous. Germline lookup yields CDR1 MNHEY and CDR2 SVGEGT. CDR3 length: 14 residues. V lost 5 bases and J lost 1, with 11 bases in between. Written as DNA, the CDR3 is TGTGCCAGCAGTACGACCGGGAGGAACACTGAAGCTTTCTTT. Translating it yields CASSTTGRNTEAFF.

The chain employs TRBV6-1 and TRBJ2-1; the D gene is possibly TRBD2 (5 bases). The CDR3 runs to 14 residues. Per the germline V gene, CDR1 is MNHNS and CDR2 is SASEGT. V lost 0 bases, J lost 5 bases, and 8 bases lay in between. In DNA, the CDR3 is TGTGCCAGCAGTGAAGCGGCCGGGGACAATGAGCAGTTCTTC. This codes for CASSEAAGDNEQFF.

On this clonotype: Just one base apart from a much larger clone, this may be a read error. The CDR3 loop reads CSARDRDLASNERFF. The CDR3 DNA reads as TGCAGTGCTAGAGATCGGGACTTAGCTTCAAATGAGCGGTTCTTC. The chain couples TRBV20-1 to TRBJ2-1; D may be TRBD2 (6 bases). The germline gives CDR1 DFQATT, CDR2 SNEGSKA (reference sequence). The CDR3 is 15 residues long.

V is TRBV20-1 and J is TRBJ2-3; D gene uncertain. CDR1 and CDR2 from the germline V gene are DFQATT and SNEGSKA (reference sequence). The V end lost 2 bases, the J end lost 1 base, and 7 bases lay between the germline ends. The CDR3 has 13 residues. Here the CDR3 DNA reads TGCAGTGCTAGACTTCCCGGCACAGATACGCAGTATTTT. Encoded protein: CSARLPGTDTQYF.

This clonotype was counted ten times or more. The chain links TRBV12-3 or TRBV12-4 to TRBJ2-1; TRBD1 matches 7 bases. V dropped 5 bases and J dropped 4; count of bases not matched to a gene: 5. The CDR3 is 14 amino acids. The CDR3 region has the DNA TGTGCCAGCAGTAGACAGGGCCCGTACAATGAGCAGTTCTTC. Protein product: CASSRQGPYNEQFF.